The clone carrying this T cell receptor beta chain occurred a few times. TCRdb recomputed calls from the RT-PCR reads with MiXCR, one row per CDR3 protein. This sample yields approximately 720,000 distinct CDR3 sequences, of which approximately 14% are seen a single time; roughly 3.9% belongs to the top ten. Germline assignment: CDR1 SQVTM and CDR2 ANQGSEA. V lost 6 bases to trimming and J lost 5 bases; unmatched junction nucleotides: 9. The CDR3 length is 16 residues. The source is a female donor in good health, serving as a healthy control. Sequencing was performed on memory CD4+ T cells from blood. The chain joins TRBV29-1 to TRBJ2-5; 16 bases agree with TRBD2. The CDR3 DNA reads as TGCAGCGTCCCCGGGACTAGCGGGGGGGCCGGTGAGACCCAGTACTTC. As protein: CSVPGTSGGAGETQYF.